This is a list of T cell receptor beta chains from one sample in a study of tumor-infiltrating lymphocytes in glioblastoma multiforme. Each CDR3 protein is one row after TCRdb ran MiXCR on the multiplex PCR reads. The table records under 35,000 distinct CDR3 sequences, roughly 64% of them present only once. Sequenced sample: brain tumor tissue. These receptors all come from a male donor with glioblastoma. Each CDR3 is given with its conserved first and last residue.

>TRBV6-1|TRBJ2-3
CASSGRGQNFTDTQYF
>TRBV29-1|.
CSVHRDFTDTQHF
>TRBV7-2|TRBJ2-7
CASSFAVSGGEQYF
>TRBV13|TRBJ2-6
CASNFRDDNVLTF
>TRBV5-1|TRBJ2-7
CASSPQAGGSDEQYF
>TRBV20-1|TRBJ2-7
CSALGILATPYEQYF
>TRBV6-5|TRBJ2-7
CASSTGQGDEQYF
>TRBV20-1|TRBJ2-2
CSARDQWDTSSANTGELFF
>TRBV6-5|TRBJ2-6
CAGSYVAGGTGANVLTF
>TRBV20-1|TRBJ2-1
CSASRAGPAGMNEQFF
>TRBV10-2|TRBJ1-5
CSSRPWATGDQLQHF
>TRBV20-1|TRBJ1-2
CSAARDTWTAAF
>TRBV27|TRBJ2-1
CASSLGRREKYNEQFF
>TRBV11-2|TRBJ2-1
CAGSLVPVSGTYNEQFF